The 27 T cell receptor beta chains given below trace back to one sample, sequenced in a study of PD-L1 blockade in urothelial cancer. Assay: immunoSEQ multiplex PCR; the TCRdb copy retains only in-frame clones and omits some. The sample lists about 82,000 clones; 87% were seen once. Here the sequenced sample was PBMCs, taken around atezolizumab (anti-PD-L1) treatment. The receptors stem from a woman in her 70s with urothelial cancer.

The DNA for the CDR3 is TGTGCCAGCAGTTTGGCGCAGGGGATACACACCATATATTTT. Translation: CASSLAQGIHTIYF. The V call is TRBV28, the J call TRBJ1-3; TRBD1 might be the D (6 bases). V lost 3 bases and J 8 bases, leaving 14 bases between the germline ends. CDR3 length: 14 residues. CDR1 is MDHEN and CDR2 is SYDVKM in the germline V gene. The full variable domain, its missing parts supplied by reference TRBV28 and TRBJ1-3, is DVKVTQSSRYLVKRTGEKVFLECVQDMDHENMFWYRQDPGLGLRLIYFSYDVKMKEKGDIPEGYSVSREKKERFSLILESASTNQTSMYLCASSLAQGIHTIYFGEGSWLTVV.

The V call is TRBV2, the J call TRBJ2-5, with D possibly TRBD2 on 7 matching bases. The CDR3 is 14 amino acids. Per germline, CDR1 SNHLY and CDR2 FYNNEI. V lost 8 bases, J lost 3 bases, and 16 bases lay in between. CDR3: CASGGGDLEETQYF. DNA for the CDR3: TGTGCCAGCGGAGGGGGGGACCTGGAAGAGACCCAGTACTTC.

The V and J genes are TRBV9 and TRBJ2-7; D unclear. Germline CDR1 reads SGDLS; CDR2 reads YYNGEE. Trimming took off 7 bases at V and 1 base at J, with 30 bases between the two ends. The CDR3 consists of 19 residues. CDR3 in DNA: TGTGCCAGCTACCCACCAGCGCAGCAGCGTAGTTGGGTATCCTACGAGCAGTACTTC. Protein: CASYPPAQQRSWVSYEQYF.

The chain is built from TRBV5-1 and TRBJ2-4, with 7 bases lining up with TRBD1. V trimming: 4 bases; J trimming: 5 bases; junction bases outside the gene matches: 9. Germline assignment: CDR1 SGHRS and CDR2 YFSETQ. CDR3 length equals 15 residues. The CDR3: CASSIQGQGENIQYF. DNA for the CDR3: TGCGCCAGCAGCATACAGGGTCAGGGGGAAAACATTCAGTACTTC.

This clone has a single count. The chain uses TRBV5-1 and TRBJ2-2; TRBD2 agrees at 8 bases. Germline CDR1 is SGHRS and CDR2 is YFSETQ. Trimming took 0 bases from V and 7 from J; bases not matched to a gene: 8. The CDR3 has 16 amino acids. As DNA, the CDR3 is TGCGCCAGCAGCTTGGTAGCGGGGCACGTTGGCGGGGAGCTGTTTTTT. Translating it yields CASSLVAGHVGGELFF.

The CDR3 DNA is TGTGCCAGCAGCTTTTGGGACACCAATAACTATGGCTACACCTTC. Encoded protein: CASSFWDTNNYGYTF. V usage is TRBV5-8 and J usage is TRBJ1-2, with a tentative D call TRBD1 (6 bases). The germline V gene has CDR1 SGHTS and CDR2 YDEGEE. V shed 2 bases and J shed 1 base, with 12 bases lying between them. The CDR3 totals 15 residues.

This sequence joins TRBV10-2 and TRBJ1-1; no definite D call. V lost 2 bases to trimming and J lost 1 base, with 5 bases between them. CDR1 WSHSY and CDR2 SAAADI come from the germline V gene. This CDR3 contains 13 residues. The CDR3 is CASSETGNTEAFF. The CDR3 DNA sequence: TGCGCCAGCAGTGAGACGGGGAACACTGAAGCTTTCTTT.

This clone has just a few counts. This sequence joins TRBV2 and TRBJ2-2; perhaps TRBD2 as D (5 bases). This CDR3 is 13 amino acids long. Looked up from germline, CDR1 is SNHLY and CDR2 is FYNNEI. With 0 bases removed from V and 6 bases from J, the gap between germline ends came to 5 bases. CDR3 nucleotide sequence: TGTGCCAGCAGTGAAGCGGAGGCCGGGGAGCTGTTTTTT. It encodes CASSEAEAGELFF.

The gene calls are TRBV7-9 and TRBJ2-7; the match to TRBD1 covers 8 bases. This CDR3 has 13 residues. V shed 5 bases, J shed 5 bases, and the junction held 5 bases outside the gene matches. Germline V gene data show CDR1 as SEHNR and CDR2 as FQNEAQ (reference sequence). CDR3 amino acids: CASSPDRGDEQYF. CDR3 DNA: TGTGCCAGCAGCCCTGACAGGGGCGACGAGCAGTACTTC.

V usage is TRBV6-5 and J usage is TRBJ1-2, with a tentative D call TRBD1 (5 bases). The V gene's germline CDR1 is MNHEY and CDR2 SVGAGI. The CDR3 length is 12 residues. The V and J ends lost 7 bases and 2 bases respectively, with 8 bases between them. CDR3 coding DNA: TGTGCCAGCAAGCGACAGAACTATGGCTACACCTTC. It yields the protein CASKRQNYGYTF.

This sequence joins TRBV4-1 and TRBJ1-6; 7 bases are shared with TRBD1. Germline-derived CDR1 and CDR2 are MGHRA and YSYEKL. The ends lost 5 bases at V and 4 bases at J; junction bases unmatched: 8. The CDR3 covers 16 residues. The CDR3 nucleotides are TGCGCCAGCAGCAGTACACCAGGGGGTTATAATTCACCCCTCCACTTT. This encodes CASSSTPGGYNSPLHF.

This rearrangement joins TRBV5-1 to TRBJ2-2; 14 bases match TRBD2. The CDR3 runs 15 residues. Germline CDR1 is SGHRS and CDR2 is YFSETQ. The junction had 6 bases not matched to a gene; V was cut back by 7 bases and J by 7 bases. This CDR3 reads CASLGLAGGGGELFF. DNA for the CDR3: TGCGCCAGCCTTGGACTAGCGGGAGGAGGCGGGGAGCTGTTTTTT.

Comments on this clone: Additional DNA sequences in this sample encode the identical CDR3. The chain employs TRBV19 and TRBJ2-5; D ambiguous. The V gene's germline CDR1 is LNHDA and CDR2 SQIVND (reference sequence). The V end lost 3 bases, the J end lost 0 bases, and 5 bases lay between the germline ends. The CDR3 runs to 13 residues. The CDR3 loop is CASSIGNQETQYF. CDR3 nucleotides: TGTGCCAGTAGTATTGGCAACCAAGAGACCCAGTACTTC.

J is TRBJ1-5 and V is TRBV30, with 7 bases that match TRBD1. Germline V lookup: CDR1 GTSNPN, CDR2 SVGIG (reference sequence). V dropped 4 bases and J dropped 5; count of bases not matched to a gene: 8. There are 14 residues in the CDR3. The CDR3 sequence is CAWNNQGGDQPQHF. The CDR3 coding sequence is TGTGCCTGGAATAATCAGGGGGGCGATCAGCCCCAGCATTTT.

The J gene is TRBJ1-1, the V gene TRBV7-3; D gene ambiguous. V was clipped by 4 bases and J by 7 bases, with 13 bases between them. Germline V CDR1 and CDR2: SGHTA, FQGTGA. The CDR3 covers 13 residues. The CDR3 DNA sequence: TGTGCCAGCAGCTCGACGCAAGGACTTGAAGCTTTCTTT. Residues: CASSSTQGLEAFF.

This chain connects TRBV9 to TRBJ2-4, with 8 positions matching TRBD2. Germline CDR1 SGDLS, CDR2 YYNGEE. The CDR3 extends over 15 amino acids. After removal of 0 bases from V and 3 bases from J, the junction contained 2 bases not matched to a gene. This CDR3 is CASSVAGGGKNIQYF. For the CDR3, the DNA is TGTGCCAGCAGCGTAGCGGGGGGGGGCAAAAACATTCAGTACTTC.

The J gene is TRBJ2-7, the V gene TRBV27; 9 bases line up with TRBD1. This CDR3 has 13 amino acids. From germline, CDR1 is MNHEY and CDR2 SMNVEV (reference sequence). J gave up 4 bases and V 10 bases, and 8 bases lay outside the gene matches. The DNA for the CDR3 is TGTGCCACGAAGCGGACAGGGGTTTACGAGCAGTACTTC. Translating gives CATKRTGVYEQYF.

The gene calls are TRBV5-5 and TRBJ1-3; D gene unclear. The CDR3 extends over 14 amino acids. V was pared by 1 base and J by 2 bases, with 7 bases between. Per the germline V gene, CDR1 is SGHKS and CDR2 is YYEKEE (reference sequence). As DNA, the CDR3 is TGTGCCAGCAGCTTGTGGCCAGCTGGAAACACCATATATTTT. This translates into CASSLWPAGNTIYF.

The gene calls are TRBV5-4 and TRBJ1-1; 7 positions match TRBD1. Germline V lookup: CDR1 SGHNT, CDR2 YYREEE (reference sequence). There are 15 residues in the CDR3. V gave up 0 bases and J gave up 1 base; unmatched junction bases: 3. The CDR3 here is CASSLAPGGNTEAFF. The CDR3 region has the DNA TGTGCCAGCAGCTTGGCTCCAGGGGGGAACACTGAAGCTTTCTTT.

J is TRBJ2-7 and V is TRBV28; 9 bases are shared with TRBD1. This CDR3 comprises 14 residues. The junction had 5 bases not matched to a gene; V was cut back by 6 bases and J by 2 bases. CDR1 and CDR2 from the germline V gene are MDHEN and SYDVKM. Here the CDR3 reads CASSNRGLTYEQYF. CDR3 bases: TGTGCCAGCAGCAACAGGGGGCTAACCTACGAGCAGTACTTC.

The gene calls are TRBV5-1 and TRBJ2-7; 7 positions match TRBD1. Germline V gives CDR1 SGHRS, CDR2 YFSETQ. V was clipped by 4 bases and J by 5 bases; unmatched bases: 6. The CDR3 runs to 13 residues. The DNA of the CDR3 is TGCGCCAGCAGCCCGGGGACAGCAAACGAGCAGTACTTC. Its protein product is CASSPGTANEQYF.

The gene calls are TRBV9 and TRBJ2-5; TRBD2 agrees at 8 bases. V was clipped by 0 bases and J by 4 bases; unmatched bases: 5. The CDR3 runs to 15 residues. Germline V lookup: CDR1 SGDLS, CDR2 YYNGEE. CDR3 nucleotide sequence: TGTGCCAGCAGCGTAGGCCTAGCGGGTTCAGAGACCCAGTACTTC. This encodes CASSVGLAGSETQYF.

The genes are TRBV7-2 and TRBJ2-5; 16 bases map to TRBD2. V shed 5 bases, J shed 3 bases, and the junction held 12 bases outside the gene matches. In germline, CDR1 is SGHTA, CDR2 FQGNSA. The CDR3 is 19 residues long. DNA for the CDR3: TGTGCCAGCAGCCTACCTCCGGGACTAGCGGGGGGGCAGAAAGAGACCCAGTACTTC. This codes for CASSLPPGLAGGQKETQYF.

This rearrangement joins TRBV28 to TRBJ2-5, with D possibly being TRBD1 (6 bases). With 6 bases removed from V and 5 bases from J, the gap between germline ends came to 22 bases. CDR3 length: 16 residues. From germline, CDR1 is MDHEN and CDR2 SYDVKM. The chain's CDR3 is CASRESWDTLRETQYF. DNA of the CDR3: TGTGCCAGCAGAGAGTCTTGGGACACCTTACGGGAGACCCAGTACTTC.

This chain joins TRBV19 and TRBJ2-7; a possible D gene is TRBD2 (5 bases). This CDR3 is built from 16 residues. Trimming removed 5 bases at V and 0 bases at J, with 17 bases between. Germline V gene data show CDR1 as LNHDA and CDR2 as SQIVND (reference sequence). Here the CDR3 reads CASSPHPSGGSYEQYF. The CDR3 bases are TGTGCCAGTAGTCCCCACCCCAGCGGAGGCTCCTACGAGCAGTACTTC.

V is TRBV5-1 and J is TRBJ2-5; D might be TRBD2 (6 bases). The CDR3 spans 14 residues. Trimming took off 2 bases at V and 9 bases at J, with 17 bases between the two ends. CDR1 and CDR2 (germline): SGHRS, YFSETQ. CDR3 nucleotide sequence: TGCGCCAGCAGCTTTATGGGGGGACCTGAGGCCCAGTACTTC. It yields the protein CASSFMGGPEAQYF.

V and J are TRBV19 and TRBJ2-1; the match to TRBD2 covers 10 bases. Per germline, CDR1 LNHDA and CDR2 SQIVND (reference sequence). J was trimmed by 10 bases and V by 6 bases; bases with no gene match: 12. The CDR3 is made up of 15 amino acids. CDR3 loop: CASSTLAGVEGEQFF. As DNA, the CDR3 is TGTGCCAGTAGCACTCTAGCGGGAGTGGAGGGAGAGCAGTTCTTC. Full variable domain (remainder filled in from reference TRBV19 and TRBJ2-1): DGGITQSPKYLFRKEGQNVTLSCEQNLNHDAMYWYRQDPGQGLRLIYYSQIVNDFQKGDIAEGYSVSREKKESFPLTVTSAQKNPTAFYLCASSTLAGVEGEQFFGPGTRLTVL.